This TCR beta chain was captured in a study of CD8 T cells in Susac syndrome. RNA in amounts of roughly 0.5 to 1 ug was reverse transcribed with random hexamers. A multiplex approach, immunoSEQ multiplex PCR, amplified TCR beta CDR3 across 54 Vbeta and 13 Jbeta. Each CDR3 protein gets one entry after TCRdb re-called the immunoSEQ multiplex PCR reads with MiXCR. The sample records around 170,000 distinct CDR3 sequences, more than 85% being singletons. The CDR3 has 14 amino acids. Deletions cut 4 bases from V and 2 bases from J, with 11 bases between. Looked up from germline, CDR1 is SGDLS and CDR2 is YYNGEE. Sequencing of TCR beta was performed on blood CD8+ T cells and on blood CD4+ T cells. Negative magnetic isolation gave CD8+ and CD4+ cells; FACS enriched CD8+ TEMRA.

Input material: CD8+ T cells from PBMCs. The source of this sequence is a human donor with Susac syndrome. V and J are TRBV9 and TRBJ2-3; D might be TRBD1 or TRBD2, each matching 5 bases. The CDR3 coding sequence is TGTGCCAGCAGCCCGCCCGGGGCCACAGATACGCAGTATTTT. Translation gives CASSPPGATDTQYF.